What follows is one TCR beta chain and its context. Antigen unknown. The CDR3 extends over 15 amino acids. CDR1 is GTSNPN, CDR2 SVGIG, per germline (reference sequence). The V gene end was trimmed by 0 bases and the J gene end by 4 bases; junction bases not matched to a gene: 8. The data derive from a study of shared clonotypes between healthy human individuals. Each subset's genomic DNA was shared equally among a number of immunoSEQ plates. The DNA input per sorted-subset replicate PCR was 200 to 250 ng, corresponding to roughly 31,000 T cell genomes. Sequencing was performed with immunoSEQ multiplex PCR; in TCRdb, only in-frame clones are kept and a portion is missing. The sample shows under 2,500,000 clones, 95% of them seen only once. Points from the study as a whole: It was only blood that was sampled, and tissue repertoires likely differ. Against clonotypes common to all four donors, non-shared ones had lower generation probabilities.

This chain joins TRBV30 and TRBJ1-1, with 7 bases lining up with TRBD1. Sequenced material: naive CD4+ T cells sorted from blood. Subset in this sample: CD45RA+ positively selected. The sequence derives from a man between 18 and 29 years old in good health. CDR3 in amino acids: CAWSVLSGGATEAFF. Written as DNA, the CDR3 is TGTGCCTGGAGTGTACTTTCAGGGGGTGCCACTGAAGCTTTCTTT.